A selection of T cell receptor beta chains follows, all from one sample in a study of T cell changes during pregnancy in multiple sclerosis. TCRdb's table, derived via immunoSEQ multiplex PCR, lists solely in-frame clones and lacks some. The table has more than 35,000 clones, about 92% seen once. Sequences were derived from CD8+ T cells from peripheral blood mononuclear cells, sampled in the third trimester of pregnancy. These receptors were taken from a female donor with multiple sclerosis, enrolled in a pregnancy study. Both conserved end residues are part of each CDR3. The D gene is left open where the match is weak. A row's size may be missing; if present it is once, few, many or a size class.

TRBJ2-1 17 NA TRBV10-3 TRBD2 CAISTGLAGSLTNEQFF TGTGCCATCAGTACAGGGCTAGCGGGGAGTTTAACCAATGAGCAGTTCTTC
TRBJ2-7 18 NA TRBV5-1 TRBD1 CASSVPIGTGDIPYEQYF TGCGCCAGCAGCGTGCCAATAGGGACAGGGGACATACCCTACGAGCAGTACTTC
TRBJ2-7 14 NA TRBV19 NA CASSILDSFHEQYF TGTGCCAGTAGTATCCTGGACAGCTTCCACGAGCAGTACTTC
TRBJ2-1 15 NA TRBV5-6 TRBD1 CASSLLGQGALEQFF TGTGCCAGCAGCCTTCTAGGACAGGGGGCACTTGAGCAGTTCTTC
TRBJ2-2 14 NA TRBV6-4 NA CASSLSGEDGELFF TGTGCCAGCAGTCTGTCGGGGGAGGACGGGGAGCTGTTTTTT
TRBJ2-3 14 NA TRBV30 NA CAWSPFPLGDTQYF TGTGCCTGGAGTCCTTTTCCACTAGGGGATACGCAGTATTTT
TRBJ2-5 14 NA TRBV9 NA CASSDQGGQETQYF TGTGCCAGCAGCGACCAGGGCGGACAAGAGACCCAGTACTTC
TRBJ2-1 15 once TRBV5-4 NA CASSGTDSSYNEQFF TGTGCCAGCAGTGGTACGGACAGCTCCTACAATGAGCAGTTCTTC
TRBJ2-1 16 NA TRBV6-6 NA CASSYVRGLAYNEQFF TGTGCCAGCAGTTACGTTCGGGGGTTAGCCTACAATGAGCAGTTCTTC
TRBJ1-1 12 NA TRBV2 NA CASGQRNTEAFF TGTGCCAGCGGGCAGAGAAACACTGAAGCTTTCTTT
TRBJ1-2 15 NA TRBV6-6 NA CASSYSGRPPEDYTF TGTGCCAGCAGTTACTCCGGTCGACCACCGGAGGACTACACCTTC
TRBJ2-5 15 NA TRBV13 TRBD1 CASSPRQGMGETQYF TGTGCCAGCAGCCCCCGACAGGGTATGGGAGAGACCCAGTACTTC
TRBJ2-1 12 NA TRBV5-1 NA CASSSSDNEQFF TGCGCCAGCAGCTCTTCCGACAATGAGCAGTTCTTC
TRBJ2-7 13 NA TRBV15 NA CATSSGVAYEQYF TGTGCCACCAGCAGCGGGGTGGCCTACGAGCAGTACTTC
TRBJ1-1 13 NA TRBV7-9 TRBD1 CASSLVQGVEAFF TGTGCCAGCAGCTTAGTACAGGGGGTTGAAGCTTTCTTT
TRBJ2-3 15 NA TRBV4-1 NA CASSQVGTSGDTQYF TGCGCCAGCAGCCAAGTCGGGACATCGGGGGATACGCAGTATTTT
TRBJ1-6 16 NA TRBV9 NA CASSLSPHRYNSPLHF TGTGCCAGCAGCCTCTCCCCCCACAGGTATAATTCACCCCTCCACTTT
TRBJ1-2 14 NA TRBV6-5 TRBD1 CATSGQGPHHGYTF TGTGCCACCTCGGGACAGGGGCCTCACCATGGCTACACCTTC
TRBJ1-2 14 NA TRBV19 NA CASSIVSAGDGYTF TGTGCCAGTAGTATAGTTTCGGCAGGGGATGGCTACACCTTC
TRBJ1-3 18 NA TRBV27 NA CASSPNSMTGSAGNTIYF TGTGCCAGCAGTCCCAACTCTATGACAGGATCGGCCGGAAACACCATATATTTT
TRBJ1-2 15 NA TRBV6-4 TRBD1 CASSDSRRDRGGYTF TGTGCCAGCAGTGACTCCCGACGAGACAGGGGGGGCTACACCTTC
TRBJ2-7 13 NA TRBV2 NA CASSEGVGVEQYF TGTGCCAGCAGTGAAGGAGTAGGGGTCGAGCAGTACTTC
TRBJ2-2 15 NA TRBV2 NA CALGGARGNTGELFF TGTGCCCTTGGGGGTGCCAGGGGCAACACCGGGGAGCTGTTTTTT
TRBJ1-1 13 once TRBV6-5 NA CASRPGGNTEAFF TGTGCCAGCAGGCCGGGAGGGAACACTGAAGCTTTCTTT
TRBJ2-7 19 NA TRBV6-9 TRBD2 CASSPHGTGTGNGGGEQYF TGTGCCAGCAGCCCCCATGGCACGGGCACGGGGAACGGGGGGGGTGAGCAGTACTTC
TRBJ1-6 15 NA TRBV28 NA CASGARGEYNSPLHF TGTGCCAGCGGGGCCAGGGGCGAGTATAATTCACCCCTCCACTTT
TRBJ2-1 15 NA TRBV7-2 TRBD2 CASSRGGSSYNEQFF TGTGCCAGCAGCCGCGGGGGGAGCTCCTACAATGAGCAGTTCTTC
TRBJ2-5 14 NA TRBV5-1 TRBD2 CASQAGGGQETQYF TGCGCCAGCCAAGCGGGGGGGGGCCAAGAGACCCAGTACTTC
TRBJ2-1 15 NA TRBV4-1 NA CASSLQGGAYNEQFF TGCGCCAGCAGCCTGCAAGGAGGGGCCTACAATGAGCAGTTCTTC
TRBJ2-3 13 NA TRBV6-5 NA CASSVTATDTQYF TGTGCCAGCAGTGTGACAGCCACAGATACGCAGTATTTT
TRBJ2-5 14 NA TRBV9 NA CASSVDWAEETQYF TGTGCCAGCAGCGTAGATTGGGCCGAAGAGACCCAGTACTTC
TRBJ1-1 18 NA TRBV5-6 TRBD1 CASSLSGTVIPPGTEAFF TGTGCCAGCAGCTTGTCAGGGACAGTCATCCCCCCGGGCACTGAAGCTTTCTTT